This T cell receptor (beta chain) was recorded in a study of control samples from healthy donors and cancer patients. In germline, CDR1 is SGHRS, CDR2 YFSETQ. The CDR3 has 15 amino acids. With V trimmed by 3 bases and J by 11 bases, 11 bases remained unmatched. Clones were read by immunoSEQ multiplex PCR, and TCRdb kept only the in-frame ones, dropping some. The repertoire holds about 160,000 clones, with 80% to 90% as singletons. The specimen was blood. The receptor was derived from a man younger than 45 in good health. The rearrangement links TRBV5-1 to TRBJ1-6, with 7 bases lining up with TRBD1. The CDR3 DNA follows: TGCGCCAGCAGCTCGGACCAGGGGGTGAGGACACCCCTCCACTTT. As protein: CASSSDQGVRTPLHF.